One TCR beta chain is described in this entry. The data derive from a study of blood T cell repertoires in COVID-19. Background on the study: Acute-phase and convalescent COVID-19 samples originated in the United States, Italy and Spain.

Using immunoSEQ multiplex PCR, the repertoire was profiled, and TCRdb retains in-frame clones only, with some absent. The table has tens of thousands of clones, roughly 82% seen once. Germline-derived CDR1 and CDR2 are SGHNT and YENEEA. The CDR3 is 16 amino acids. V shed 0 bases and J 4 bases; nucleotides not matched to a gene: 3. This chain uses TRBV11-3 with TRBJ2-1; 10 bases are a match to TRBD1. The clonotype originates from a human donor in a cohort sampled during active COVID-19. Material: peripheral blood. The CDR3 nucleotides are TGTGCCAGCAGCTTAGAGTCGGGACAGGGGTACAATGAGCAGTTCTTC. As protein: CASSLESGQGYNEQFF. The full variable domain, in which reference TRBV11-3 and TRBJ2-1 provide the parts outside the CDR3, is EAGVVQSPRYKIIEKKQPVAFWCNPISGHNTLYWYLQNLGQGPELLIRYENEEAVDDSQLPKDRFSAERLKGVDSTLKIQPAELGDSAVYLCASSLESGQGYNEQFFGPGTRLTVL.